The source of this TCR beta chain is a study of CD8 T cells in ankylosing spondylitis. TCRdb reprocessed the 5' RACE reads via MiXCR and lists one record per CDR3 protein. The table includes fewer than 400,000 distinct CDR3 sequences, about 20% detected once. Germline CDR1 SNHLY, CDR2 FYNNEI. V trimming: 6 bases; J trimming: 12 bases; junction bases outside the gene matches: 6. CDR3 length equals 12 residues. Findings and caveats of the study: According to the report, clones linked to the disease were significantly enriched in matched synovial fluid samples taken from ankylosing spondylitis patients. Ankylosing spondylitis blood seemed to carry a telltale TCR beta motif made of under ten highly homologous variants. Disease-linked clones proved CD8+ and comparatively uncommon in peripheral blood. Some motif variants were previously reported in reactive arthritis synovial fluid and blood.

Concerning this clonotype itself: Its antigen is unknown.

Material: blood, either unsorted or a sorted T cell fraction (not recorded which). This TCR was recovered from a male donor with ankylosing spondylitis. The rearrangement uses TRBV2 and TRBJ2-1, with 9 bases identical to TRBD1. The CDR3 reads CASRWTGEGQFF. The CDR3 bases are TGTGCCAGCAGGTGGACAGGGGAGGGGCAGTTCTTC. The whole variable domain, remainder taken from reference TRBV2 and TRBJ2-1, is EPEVTQTPSHQVTQMGQEVILRCVPISNHLYFYWYRQILGQKVEFLVSFYNNEISEKSEIFDDQFSVERPDGSNFTLKIRSTKLEDSAMYFCASRWTGEGQFFGPGTRLTVL.